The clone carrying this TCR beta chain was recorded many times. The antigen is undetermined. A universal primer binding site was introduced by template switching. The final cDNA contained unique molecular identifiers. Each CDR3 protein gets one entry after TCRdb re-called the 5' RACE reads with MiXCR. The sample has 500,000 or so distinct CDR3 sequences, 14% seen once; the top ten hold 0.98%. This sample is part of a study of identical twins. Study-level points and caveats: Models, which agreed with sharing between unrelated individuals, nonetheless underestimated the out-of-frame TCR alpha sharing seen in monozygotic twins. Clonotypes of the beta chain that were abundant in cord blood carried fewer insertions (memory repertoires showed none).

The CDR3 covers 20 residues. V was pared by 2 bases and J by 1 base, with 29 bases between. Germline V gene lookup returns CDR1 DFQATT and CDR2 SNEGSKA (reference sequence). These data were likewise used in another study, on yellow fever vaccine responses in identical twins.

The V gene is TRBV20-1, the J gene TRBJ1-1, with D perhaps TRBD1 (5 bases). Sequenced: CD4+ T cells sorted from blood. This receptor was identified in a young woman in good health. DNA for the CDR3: TGCAGTGCTAGACCAGTCGCCCCGGGACGCATCGGGGGGGAGAACACTGAAGCTTTCTTT. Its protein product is CSARPVAPGRIGGENTEAFF.